The TCR beta chain under discussion was sequenced for a study of cytomegalovirus exposure and HLA in healthy donors. Germline loops: CDR1 SGHRS, CDR2 YFSETQ. This CDR3 region has 13 residues. Trimming left V 1 base short and J 4 bases short, with 8 bases between. Generated by immunoSEQ multiplex PCR, the TCRdb table keeps only in-frame clones and is missing some. The repertoire consists of 120,000 to 150,000 clones, with 80% to 90% occurring once and the leading ten covering under 1.5%. The clonotype comes from a woman aged 25 to 45 in good health and CMV-seronegative. The rearrangement uses TRBV5-1 and TRBJ1-2, with D possibly TRBD1 on 5 matching bases. Material for sequencing was PBMCs. The CDR3 DNA follows: TGCGCCAGCAGCTTGACAGGCCCCTATGGCTACACCTTC. Translating it yields CASSLTGPYGYTF.